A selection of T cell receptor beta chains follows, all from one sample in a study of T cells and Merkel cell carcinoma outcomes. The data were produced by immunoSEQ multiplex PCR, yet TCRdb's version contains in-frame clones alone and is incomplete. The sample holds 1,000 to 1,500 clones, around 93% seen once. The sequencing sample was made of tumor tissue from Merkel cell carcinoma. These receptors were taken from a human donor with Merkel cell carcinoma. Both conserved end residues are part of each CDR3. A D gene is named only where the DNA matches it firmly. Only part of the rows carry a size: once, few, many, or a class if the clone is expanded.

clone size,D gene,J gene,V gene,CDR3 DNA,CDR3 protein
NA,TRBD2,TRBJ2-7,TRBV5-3,TGTGCCAGAAGCCCAGGGACTAGCGGAACCTACGGCGAGCAGTACTTC,CARSPGTSGTYGEQYF
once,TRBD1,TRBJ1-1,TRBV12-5,TGTGCTAGTGGTTCAGGGGGGGTGTCGGCTTTCTTT,CASGSGGVSAFF
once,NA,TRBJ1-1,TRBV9,TGTGCCAGCAGCGCGGGACATCTGAACACTGAAGCTTTCTTT,CASSAGHLNTEAFF
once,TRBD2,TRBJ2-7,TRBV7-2,TGTGCCAGCACTCCTAGCGGGGGAGCTGCCTACGAGCAGTACTTC,CASTPSGGAAYEQYF
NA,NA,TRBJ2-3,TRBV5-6,TGTGCCAGCAGCTTAAAGACCGCCCTAGAGATAGATACGCAGTATTTT,CASSLKTALEIDTQYF
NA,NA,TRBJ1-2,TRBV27,TGTGCCAGCAGTTTAAGGGGTGGCAGGGTAGGAGGCTACACCTTC,CASSLRGGRVGGYTF
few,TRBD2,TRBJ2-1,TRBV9,TGTGCCAGCAGCCGAACTAGCGGGTCCGGTTATGAGCAGTTCTTC,CASSRTSGSGYEQFF
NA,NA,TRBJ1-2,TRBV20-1,TGCAGTGCTAGAGGGTTCTATGGCTACACCTTC,CSARGFYGYTF
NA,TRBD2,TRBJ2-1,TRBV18,TGTGCCAGCTCAACAGCGGGGAACAATGAGCAGTTCTTC,CASSTAGNNEQFF
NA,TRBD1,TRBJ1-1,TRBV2,TGTGCCAGCGGGGGACAGGGGTACACTGAAGCTTTCTTT,CASGGQGYTEAFF
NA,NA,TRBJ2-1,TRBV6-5,TGTGCCAGCAGTTACGGGACCGTTTACAATGAGCAGTTCTTC,CASSYGTVYNEQFF
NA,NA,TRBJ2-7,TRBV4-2,TGTGCCAGCAGCCAAGACGAGGGGGCCTACGAGCAGTACTTC,CASSQDEGAYEQYF
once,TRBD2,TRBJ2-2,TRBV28,TGTGCCAGCAGTTTAGGGGGAGCGGGGGACTTTGGGGAGCTGTTTTTT,CASSLGGAGDFGELFF
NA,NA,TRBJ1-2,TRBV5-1,TGCGCCAGCAGCTTGGATCCGCAGACTAACTATGGCTACACCTTC,CASSLDPQTNYGYTF
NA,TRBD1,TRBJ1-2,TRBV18,TGTGCCAGCTCACCTACAGGGGGGCGTAACTATGGCTACACCTTC,CASSPTGGRNYGYTF
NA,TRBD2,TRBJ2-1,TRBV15,TGTGCCACCAGCGAGCGGGGGGCTGCAAATGAGCAGTTCTTC,CATSERGAANEQFF
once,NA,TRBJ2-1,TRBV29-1,TGCAGCGTTGATTTTAGGGGCGGGGCCCCTGAGCAGTTCTTC,CSVDFRGGAPEQFF
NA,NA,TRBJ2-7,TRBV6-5,TGTGCCAGCAGTTACTCGGGGGAGGGGGTTTACGAGCAGTACTTC,CASSYSGEGVYEQYF
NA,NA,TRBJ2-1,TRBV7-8,TGTGCCAGCAGCTTAACGGCAGGGAGCTCCTACAATGAGCAGTTCTTC,CASSLTAGSSYNEQFF
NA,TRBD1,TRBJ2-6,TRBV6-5,TGTGCCAGCAGTTCAGGGGGCCTCTCTGGGGCCAACGTCCTGACTTTC,CASSSGGLSGANVLTF
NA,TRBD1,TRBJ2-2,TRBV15,TGTGCCACCAGCAGGGGTGACAGGGGCTCCCTAGGGCTGTTTTTT,CATSRGDRGSLGLFF
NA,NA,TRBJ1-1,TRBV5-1,TGCGCCAGCAGCTTGCACAGGCTATACACTGAAGCTTTCTTT,CASSLHRLYTEAFF
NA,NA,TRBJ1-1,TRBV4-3,TGCGCCAGCAGCCAAGCCGCGGGTAATCCAGCTTTCTTT,CASSQAAGNPAFF
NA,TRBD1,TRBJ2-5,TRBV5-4,TGTGCCAGCAGCTTACAGGGGGCTGAGGAGACCCAGTACTTC,CASSLQGAEETQYF
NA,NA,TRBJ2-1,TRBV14,TGTGCCAGCAGCCCCGGAACAGCTACCTCCTACAATGAGCAGTTCTTC,CASSPGTATSYNEQFF
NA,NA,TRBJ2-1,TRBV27,TGTGCCAGCAGCGGGGCCGACAACTACAATGAGCAGTTCTTC,CASSGADNYNEQFF
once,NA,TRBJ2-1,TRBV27,TGTGCCAGCAGTTTAGTGGGGGGCAGCTCCTACAATGAGCAGTTCTTC,CASSLVGGSSYNEQFF
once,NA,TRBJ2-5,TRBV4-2,TGTGCCAGCAGCCAAGATAAAGAGACCCAGTACTTC,CASSQDKETQYF
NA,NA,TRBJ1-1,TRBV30,TGTGCCTGGAGTTGGGGGCTGGAGAACACTGAAGCTTTCTTT,CAWSWGLENTEAFF
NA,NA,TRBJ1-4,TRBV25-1,TGTGCCAGCAGTGAATGGGGCAGGGAAAAACTGTTTTTT,CASSEWGREKLFF
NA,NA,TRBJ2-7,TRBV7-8,TGTGCCAGCAGCTTCCGGACAAGCTCCTACGAGCAGTACTTC,CASSFRTSSYEQYF
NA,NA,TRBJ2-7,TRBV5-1,TGCGCCAGCAGCTTGGTGGGGATTTCCTACGAGCAGTACTTC,CASSLVGISYEQYF
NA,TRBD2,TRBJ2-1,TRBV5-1,TGCGCCAGCAGCTTCTTAGCGGGTAGCAACAATGAGCAGTTCTTC,CASSFLAGSNNEQFF
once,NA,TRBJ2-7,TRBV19,TGTGCCAGTAGTGTCAGACTAGGACCCCTTGGCGAGCAGTACTTC,CASSVRLGPLGEQYF
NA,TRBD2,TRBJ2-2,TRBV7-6,TGTGCCAGCAGCTTAGAGGCGTCGGCGGGGGGCTCGGCCGGGGAGCTGTTTTTT,CASSLEASAGGSAGELFF
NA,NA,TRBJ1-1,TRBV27,TGTGCCAGCAGTTTTCTCCCACCTAACACTGAAGCTTTCTTT,CASSFLPPNTEAFF
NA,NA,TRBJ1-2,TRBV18,TGTGCCAGCTCGTTGGACAGCAACTATGGCTACACCTTC,CASSLDSNYGYTF
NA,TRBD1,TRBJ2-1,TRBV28,TGTGCCAGCAGCCGCTATAGGACAGGGTACAGGGAGCAGTTCTTC,CASSRYRTGYREQFF
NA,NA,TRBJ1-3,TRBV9,TGTGCCAGCAGCCCAGGGGCGAGCCCCATATATTTT,CASSPGASPIYF
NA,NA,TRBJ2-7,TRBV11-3,TGTGCCAGCAGCCCAACAGGATCTTCCTACGAGCAGTACTTC,CASSPTGSSYEQYF
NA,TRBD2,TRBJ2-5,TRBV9,TGTGCCAGCAGCGGGCTAGCGGGGGGTGTGGAGACCCAGTACTTC,CASSGLAGGVETQYF
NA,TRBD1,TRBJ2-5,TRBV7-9,TGTGCCAGCAGCTTAGTAGGACAGGGTGGTAGTGAGGGAGAGACCCAGTACTTC,CASSLVGQGGSEGETQYF
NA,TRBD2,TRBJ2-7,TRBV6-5,TGTGCCAGTCGACTAGCGGGGGAGGCCTACGAGCAGTACTTC,CASRLAGEAYEQYF
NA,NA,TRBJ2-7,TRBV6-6,TGTGCCAGCAGTTACTTCTCTAGCAGATTTTACGAGCAGTACTTC,CASSYFSSRFYEQYF
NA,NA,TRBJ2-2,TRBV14,TGTGCCAGCAGCCAGGCCGGGCTAGAGCTGTTTTTT,CASSQAGLELFF
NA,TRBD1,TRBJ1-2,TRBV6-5,TGTGCCAGCAGTTCCTCCGGGACAGGGTTGGGTGGCTACACCTTC,CASSSSGTGLGGYTF
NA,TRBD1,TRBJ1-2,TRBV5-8,TGTGCCAGCAGCTTGGAGAACAGGGGCTATGGCTACACCTTC,CASSLENRGYGYTF
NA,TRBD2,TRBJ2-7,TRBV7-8,TGTGCCAGCAGCTTTAGCGGGAGATACGAGCAGTACTTC,CASSFSGRYEQYF
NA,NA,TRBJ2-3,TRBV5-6,TGTGCCAGCGCCGGGACATCTAGCACAGATACGCAGTATTTT,CASAGTSSTDTQYF
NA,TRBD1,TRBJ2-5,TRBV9,TGTGCCAGCAGCGCGACAGGGGGCGAGACCCAGTACTTC,CASSATGGETQYF
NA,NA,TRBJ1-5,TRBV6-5,TGTGCCAGCAAAAAGACAGAGGTGTTGGCCCAGCATTTT,CASKKTEVLAQHF
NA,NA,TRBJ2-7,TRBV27,TGTGCCAGCAGTTTGGGGGCAGGACGGACCTACGAGCAGTACTTC,CASSLGAGRTYEQYF
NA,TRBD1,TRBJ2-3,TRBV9,TGTGCCAGCAGCGGTCCCACGGGGACAGGGTCGGATACGCAGTATTTT,CASSGPTGTGSDTQYF
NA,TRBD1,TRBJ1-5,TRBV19,TGTGCCAGTAACATACAGGGGGCGCCTACCATCAATCAGCCCCAGCATTTT,CASNIQGAPTINQPQHF
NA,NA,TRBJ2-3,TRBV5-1,TGCGCCAGCAGCCCGGACGACCCCGGGGACGCAGATACGCAGTATTTT,CASSPDDPGDADTQYF
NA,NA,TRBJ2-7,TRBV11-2,TGTGCCAGCAGCTCACAGGGACCCTTCTACGAGCAGTACTTC,CASSSQGPFYEQYF
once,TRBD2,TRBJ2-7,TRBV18,TGTGCCAGCTCAAAGACTAGCGCAAGTCCCTACGAGCAGTACTTC,CASSKTSASPYEQYF
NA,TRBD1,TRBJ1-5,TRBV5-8,TGTGCCAGCAGCTTCAACGCTAAACAGGGGTGGCCCCAGCATTTT,CASSFNAKQGWPQHF